What follows describes a single T cell receptor beta chain. Its antigen is undetermined. This CDR3 contains 15 residues. The V gene lost 0 bases and the J gene lost 5 bases, with 11 bases spanning the gap. CDR1 SGHVS and CDR2 FNYEAQ come from the germline V gene. Investigators reverse transcribed all isolated RNA, so they sequenced expressed TCRB transcripts. Assay: immunoSEQ multiplex PCR; the TCRdb copy retains only in-frame clones and omits some. The table includes a few hundred thousand clones, 11% to 15% detected once. These data originate in a study of beta chain features in type 1 diabetes. Study background: The samples had 85 million to 130 million sorted cells examined in all. Study-level findings and limits: TCRB CDR3s from Type 1 diabetes patients were moderately but significantly shorter in all four CD4+ subsets.

The clonotype was recovered from a young man with type 1 diabetes. This chain connects TRBV7-6 to TRBJ2-1; the D gene is possibly TRBD1 (5 bases). Source material: naive CD4+ T cells from blood. The CDR3 coding sequence is TGTGCCAGCAGCTTAGCGCTTCAAGGGGACAATGAGCAGTTCTTC. Its translation is CASSLALQGDNEQFF.